Listed below are T cell receptor beta chains from one sample, sequenced in a study of post-analysis software for immune sequencing data. TCRdb fed the PCR reads into MiXCR, producing one record per CDR3 protein. Found here are hundreds of thousands of distinct CDR3 sequences, 59% of them singletons; the top ten hold roughly 10%. Sequencing was done on a sample of blood. Receptors were obtained from a girl aged 2 to 10 with multiple sclerosis. Both conserved end residues are part of each CDR3. A D gene is named only where the DNA matches it firmly. Only some rows state a clone size, as once, few, many or a class for expanded clones.

v_call,clone_size,j_call,d_call,cdr3_nt,cdr3_aa
TRBV20-1,-,TRBJ2-3,TRBD2,TGCAGTGCCGCGACTAGCGGGGCGGTGGATACGCAGTATTTT,CSAATSGAVDTQYF
TRBV21-1,-,TRBJ1-2,-,TGTGCCAGCAGCCAGGGGGTCGCAGGAGGCTACACCTTC,CASSQGVAGGYTF
TRBV7-9,few,TRBJ2-5,-,TGTGCCAGCAGCCCCCTGCCTAGTGGGAGACTCCAAGAGACCCAGTACTTC,CASSPLPSGRLQETQYF
TRBV7-3,-,TRBJ1-1,TRBD1,TGTGCCAGCAGCCCCCGGACAGGTACTGGGAGGGCGAACACTGAAGCTTTCTTT,CASSPRTGTGRANTEAFF
TRBV20-1,-,TRBJ2-1,TRBD2,TGCAGTGCTAGAGTTGAGACTAGCGGTTACAATGAGCAGTTCTTC,CSARVETSGYNEQFF
TRBV15,-,TRBJ1-1,TRBD1,TGTGCCACCAGCCGGACAGGGGGTGGGGACACTGAAGCTTTCTTT,CATSRTGGGDTEAFF
TRBV15,-,TRBJ1-6,-,TGTGCCACCAGCGACCCCCGGAATCATAATTCACCCCTCCACTTT,CATSDPRNHNSPLHF
TRBV2,-,TRBJ2-1,TRBD1,TGTGCCAGCCTCCGGGACAGGGGCAGCAATGAGCAGTTCTTC,CASLRDRGSNEQFF
TRBV28,-,TRBJ1-5,-,TGTGCCAGCAAATGGACAGAAGGTCAGCCCCAGCATTTT,CASKWTEGQPQHF
TRBV14,once,TRBJ2-4,-,TGTGCCAGCAGCCAAGTAAGGGGCGGGCTCGGGGACAAAAACATTCAGTACTTC,CASSQVRGGLGDKNIQYF
TRBV6-2/TRBV6-3,-,TRBJ1-5,-,TGTGCCAGCAGGACCTCCGGGACGGCCAATCAGCCCCAGCATTTT,CASRTSGTANQPQHF